The rows below give T cell receptor beta chains drawn from one sample of a study of cytomegalovirus exposure and HLA in healthy donors. Using immunoSEQ multiplex PCR, the repertoire was profiled, and TCRdb retains in-frame clones only, with some absent. The data show fewer than 100,000 clones, around 78% seen once. Material: PBMCs. The receptors here all came from a male donor in good health and CMV-seropositive. Each CDR3 is given with its conserved first and last residue. D genes are given only for firm matches. Some rows have no size entry. The others give once, few or many, or a class for an expanded clone.

CDR3 length | clone size | J gene | D gene | V gene | CDR3 DNA | CDR3 protein
16 | NA | TRBJ2-5 | TRBD1 | TRBV5-4 | TGTGCCAGCAGCCCCCAGACAGGGATGGGCCAAGAGACCCAGTACTTC | CASSPQTGMGQETQYF
14 | NA | TRBJ2-5 | NA | TRBV19 | TGTGCCAGTAGTATAGAGCGGGGAGGAAAGACCCAGTACTTC | CASSIERGGKTQYF
13 | once | TRBJ2-7 | NA | TRBV28 | TGTGCCAGCAGACCAGGGACACCCTACGAGCAGTACTTC | CASRPGTPYEQYF
12 | few | TRBJ2-6 | NA | TRBV6-5 | TGTGCCAGCAGGAGTGGGGCCAACGTCCTGACTTTC | CASRSGANVLTF
15 | NA | TRBJ2-5 | NA | TRBV6-5 | TGTGCCAGCAGTTATACGGGGGACGAACAAGAGACCCAGTACTTC | CASSYTGDEQETQYF
16 | NA | TRBJ2-2 | TRBD1 | TRBV10-3 | TGTGCCATCTCTCAATCCGGGACAGGGGGGACCGGGGAGCTGTTTTTT | CAISQSGTGGTGELFF
15 | once | TRBJ2-7 | TRBD1 | TRBV28 | TGTGCCAGCAGTTTAACCGGCAGGGGGCTCGGCGAGCAGTACTTC | CASSLTGRGLGEQYF
14 | NA | TRBJ2-7 | NA | TRBV7-9 | TGTGCCAGCAGCCGGACAGTGCAGGCCTACGAGCAGTACTTC | CASSRTVQAYEQYF
11 | NA | TRBJ2-7 | TRBD1 | TRBV2 | TGTGCCAGCAGTGTGACAGGGGGAAGGTACTTC | CASSVTGGRYF
19 | medium-sized | TRBJ2-2 | TRBD2 | TRBV4-2 | TGTGCCAGCAGCCAAGCCGAGTCTAGCGGGAGTTTAAACACCGGGGAGCTGTTTTTT | CASSQAESSGSLNTGELFF
19 | NA | TRBJ2-7 | TRBD2 | TRBV7-9 | TGTGCCAGCAGCTTTGAAAAGCGACTAACTAGCGGGAGCTCCTACGAGCAGTACTTC | CASSFEKRLTSGSSYEQYF
15 | NA | TRBJ1-5 | TRBD1 | TRBV9 | TGTGCCAGCAGCGTAGGGACAGGGGGAGATCAGCCCCAGCATTTT | CASSVGTGGDQPQHF
17 | NA | TRBJ2-7 | TRBD2 | TRBV11-3 | TGTGCCAGCAGCTTATTCCGCCTAGCGGGAGGACCCTACGAGCAGTACTTC | CASSLFRLAGGPYEQYF
14 | NA | TRBJ2-2 | NA | TRBV28 | TGTGCCAGCAGACAGGGTTCACCCACCGGGGAGCTGTTTTTT | CASRQGSPTGELFF
15 | NA | TRBJ2-7 | TRBD2 | TRBV27 | TGTGCCAGCAGTTTACTAGCGGGATATACCTACGAGCAGTACTTC | CASSLLAGYTYEQYF
17 | once | TRBJ2-4 | TRBD2 | TRBV28 | TGTGCCAGCAGTTTATGGGTCAGCGGGAGAGCCAAAAACATTCAGTACTTC | CASSLWVSGRAKNIQYF
15 | once | TRBJ2-7 | NA | TRBV28 | TGTGCCAGCAGTTTAAACAGGGCAGGGACCTACGAGCAGTACTTC | CASSLNRAGTYEQYF
15 | NA | TRBJ2-1 | NA | TRBV2 | TGTGCCAGCAGTGCCGGGACACCTTCCTACAATGAGCAGTTCTTC | CASSAGTPSYNEQFF
16 | NA | TRBJ1-2 | NA | TRBV5-1 | TGCGCCAGCAGCTTGGTATCTACAGGGACTAACTATGGCTACACCTTC | CASSLVSTGTNYGYTF
18 | NA | TRBJ2-6 | NA | TRBV7-3 | TGTGCCAGCAGCTTAACTTTGGCAGGGAAGGCTGGGGCCAACGTCCTGACTTTC | CASSLTLAGKAGANVLTF
14 | NA | TRBJ2-7 | NA | TRBV6-5 | TGTGCCAGCAGTTATGGGCAGGTCTCCTACGAGCAGTACTTC | CASSYGQVSYEQYF
18 | NA | TRBJ1-5 | TRBD1 | TRBV2 | TGTGCCAGCACCCCTCGACAGGGAGGAAGAGGGTCTAATCAGCCCCAGCATTTT | CASTPRQGGRGSNQPQHF
17 | NA | TRBJ2-1 | NA | TRBV7-9 | TGTGCCAGCAGCCCAGGTTACCGGGAAGGTGGGTACAATGAGCAGTTCTTC | CASSPGYREGGYNEQFF
15 | few | TRBJ2-3 | TRBD2 | TRBV28 | TGTGCCAGCAGTCCGACTAGCGGGAGGTCACATACGCAGTATTTT | CASSPTSGRSHTQYF
13 | few | TRBJ2-7 | TRBD1 | TRBV5-1 | TGCGCCAGCAGCGCTGGACAGGTGAGCGAGCAGTACTTC | CASSAGQVSEQYF
15 | NA | TRBJ2-5 | TRBD2 | TRBV4-3 | TGCGCCAGCAGCCTCGTAGCGGGAGGTGATCAGACCCAGTACTTC | CASSLVAGGDQTQYF
15 | NA | TRBJ2-7 | TRBD1 | TRBV4-1 | TGCGCCAGCAGCCAACTGACAGGGGTCCACTACGAGCAGTACTTC | CASSQLTGVHYEQYF
14 | NA | TRBJ1-5 | NA | TRBV23-1 | TGCGCCAGCTCCCGAGAAGATAGCAATCAGCCCCAGCATTTT | CASSREDSNQPQHF
16 | once | TRBJ1-3 | NA | TRBV30 | TGTGCCTGGAGTGTATGGCGGGATGTGGGGGGAAACACCATATATTTT | CAWSVWRDVGGNTIYF
17 | NA | TRBJ2-3 | TRBD2 | TRBV28 | TGTGCCAGCAGTACCCCCGGGCTAGCGGGACTGGCAGATACGCAGTATTTT | CASSTPGLAGLADTQYF
11 | NA | TRBJ2-3 | NA | TRBV6-1 | TGTGCCAGCAGTGAAAATCTTCCGCAGTATTTT | CASSENLPQYF
17 | NA | TRBJ2-1 | TRBD2 | TRBV9 | TGTGCCAGCAGCGTACGAGGACTAGCGGGCTCCTACAATGAGCAGTTCTTC | CASSVRGLAGSYNEQFF
15 | NA | TRBJ2-7 | TRBD2 | TRBV9 | TGTGCCAGCAGTACACTAGCGGGAGAGCCGTACGAGCAGTACTTC | CASSTLAGEPYEQYF
15 | NA | TRBJ2-2 | TRBD1 | TRBV6-4 | TGTGCCAGCAGCTCGACAGGGTCGGACACCGGGGAGCTGTTTTTT | CASSSTGSDTGELFF
15 | NA | TRBJ2-1 | TRBD2 | TRBV7-2 | TGTGCCAGCAGCTTTGACGGGAGGACTTACAATGAGCAGTTCTTC | CASSFDGRTYNEQFF
18 | NA | TRBJ2-1 | NA | TRBV29-1 | TGCAGCGTTGCCGGGACTCGAAATCAAAAGTCGGGCTACAATGAGCAGTTCTTC | CSVAGTRNQKSGYNEQFF
18 | NA | TRBJ2-3 | TRBD2 | TRBV10-1 | TGCGCCAGCAGTGAGCCCCCCCCGAGCGGGAGAAAGAAAGATACGCAGTATTTT | CASSEPPPSGRKKDTQYF